This T cell receptor beta chain was captured in a study of blood T cell repertoires in COVID-19. About the research overall: The samples span acute and convalescent COVID-19 from the United States, Italy and Spain.

The germline V gene has CDR1 SEHNR and CDR2 FQNEAQ (reference sequence). V was clipped by 0 bases and J by 4 bases; unmatched bases: 3. The CDR3 spans 15 residues. Method: immunoSEQ multiplex PCR; TCRdb's copy keeps in-frame clones and lacks some. The table records 100,000 to 150,000 clones, about four fifths of them present only once. The clonotype was recovered from a man aged 60 to 69 with acute or convalescent COVID-19. Sequencing was carried out using peripheral blood. The chain is built from TRBV7-9 and TRBJ2-7; 10 bases match TRBD2. The CDR3 loop reads CASSLAPSGSYEQYF. The CDR3 DNA reads as TGTGCCAGCAGCTTAGCTCCTAGCGGGAGTTACGAGCAGTACTTC.